The 8 T cell receptor beta chains below come from one sample, sequenced in a study of response to subunit inactivated influenza vaccine. TCRdb re-called the RT-PCR reads through MiXCR, storing one row per CDR3 protein. In the table there are some 480,000 distinct CDR3 sequences, approximately 11% of which are singletons. Sequenced material: PBMCs from blood, taken more than 35 days after vaccination. The source is a man between 45 and 60 years old who received an inactivated influenza vaccine.

This clonotype was detected only a few times. The chain combines TRBV7-8 with TRBJ2-1; perhaps TRBD1 as D (6 bases). Germline CDR1 SGHVS, CDR2 FQNEAQ. The CDR3 contains 16 residues. Trimming cost V 8 bases and J 2 bases, with 19 bases left between them. CDR3 amino acids: CASPRPGHTPYNEQFF. CDR3 nucleotide sequence: TGTGCCAGCCCCCGTCCGGGACACACACCCTACAATGAGCAGTTCTTC.

Remarks on this clonotype: A much larger clone differs from this one at a single base, so this may be a read error. This chain connects TRBV12-3 or TRBV12-4 to TRBJ2-7, with a possible D match to TRBD1 (5 bases). This CDR3 has 13 amino acids. V was shortened by 4 bases and J by 0 bases, with 7 bases between the two germline ends. CDR3 coding DNA: TGTGCCAGCAGTTGGGGCCACTCCTACGAGCAGTACTTC. Protein product: CASSWGHSYEQYF.

This clonotype was seen a single time. V usage is TRBV6-2 or TRBV6-3 and J usage is TRBJ2-5; 15 bases are shared with TRBD2. Germline V gene data show CDR1 as MNHEY and CDR2 as SVGEGT. J gave up 4 bases and V 6 bases, and 3 bases lay outside the gene matches. The CDR3 is 15 amino acids. DNA for the CDR3: TGTGCCAGCAGGACGGGACTAGCGGGGGGAGAGACCCAGTACTTC. This sequence encodes CASRTGLAGGETQYF.

The chain combines TRBV27 with TRBJ2-6; D is undetermined. With 0 bases removed from V and 2 bases from J, the gap between germline ends came to 8 bases. Germline-derived CDR1 and CDR2 are MNHEY and SMNVEV (reference sequence). The CDR3 contains 16 residues. DNA for the CDR3: TGTGCCAGCAGTTTATCATGGGTTCCTGGGGCCAACGTCCTGACTTTC. Translation gives CASSLSWVPGANVLTF.

This clonotype was picked up many times. V and J are TRBV7-8 and TRBJ1-5, with D hard to call. The V gene's germline CDR1 is SGHVS and CDR2 FQNEAQ. The CDR3 has 15 amino acids. Trimming took 5 bases from V and 5 from J, leaving 16 bases between them. CDR3 residues: CASSAGHSWDQPQHF. The CDR3 DNA is TGTGCCAGCAGCGCAGGTCATTCGTGGGATCAGCCCCAGCATTTT.

This clonotype occurred a few times. This sequence joins TRBV7-9 and TRBJ2-5; 7 nucleotides match TRBD2. The CDR3 sequence is 16 residues long. V trimming: 7 bases; J trimming: 5 bases; junction bases outside the gene matches: 16. From germline, CDR1 is SEHNR and CDR2 FQNEAQ (reference sequence). The CDR3 region is CASTTWSGARLETQYF. The DNA of the CDR3 is TGTGCCAGCACCACGTGGAGCGGGGCGCGGTTGGAGACCCAGTACTTC.

This clonotype was counted between two and nine times. This chain links TRBV3-1 with TRBJ1-5; maybe TRBD1 (5 bases). This CDR3 comprises 14 residues. Germline CDR1 reads LGHDT; CDR2 reads YNNKEL (reference sequence). Trimming removed 1 base at V and 6 bases at J, with 10 bases between. The CDR3 reads CASSQGGDRQPQHF. CDR3 coding DNA: TGTGCCAGCAGCCAAGGCGGGGACCGTCAGCCCCAGCATTTT.

Many counts were recorded for this clonotype. CDR3 coding DNA: TGTGCCAGCAAACGACCGGGACTTTATTTCTACGAGCAGTACTTC. It is translated as CASKRPGLYFYEQYF. The genes are TRBV28 and TRBJ2-7, with D tentatively TRBD2 (6 bases). The CDR3 is 15 residues long. Germline CDR1 is MDHEN and CDR2 is SYDVKM. V gave up 7 bases and J gave up 3 bases, with 19 bases separating them.